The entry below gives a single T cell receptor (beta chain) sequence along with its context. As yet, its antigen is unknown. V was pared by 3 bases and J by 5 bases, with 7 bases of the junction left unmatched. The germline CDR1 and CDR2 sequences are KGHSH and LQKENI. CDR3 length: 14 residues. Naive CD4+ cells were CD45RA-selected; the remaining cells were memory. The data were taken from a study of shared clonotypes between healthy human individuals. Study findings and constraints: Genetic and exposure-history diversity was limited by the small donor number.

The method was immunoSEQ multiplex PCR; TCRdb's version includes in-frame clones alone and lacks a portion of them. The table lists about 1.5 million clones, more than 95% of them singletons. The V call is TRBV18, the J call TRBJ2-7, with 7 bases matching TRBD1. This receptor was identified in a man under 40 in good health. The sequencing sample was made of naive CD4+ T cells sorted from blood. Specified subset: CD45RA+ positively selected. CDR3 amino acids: CASSPRQGGDEQYF. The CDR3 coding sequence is TGTGCCAGCTCACCCCGACAGGGTGGCGACGAGCAGTACTTC.